Listed below are T cell receptor beta chains from one sample, sequenced in a study of early T cells in non-severe SARS-CoV-2 infection. TCRdb reanalysed the 5' RACE reads using MiXCR and keeps one entry per CDR3 protein. The table lists 69,000 or so distinct CDR3 sequences, roughly 4.6% of them singletons. Sequencing was performed on whole blood, taken at baseline. All receptors derive from an adult who was a healthcare worker with PCR-confirmed SARS-CoV-2 infection or an uninfected control (not recorded which). The donor label of this sample is uncertain. CDR3s leave out the opening cysteine and the closing phenylalanine or tryptophan. The D gene is left open where the match is weak. Clone size appears in some rows only: once, few, many, or a class for an expanded clone.

d_gene: TRBD1; v_gene: TRBV4-3; abundance: .; CDR3aa: ASSQGGQGVSNEQF
d_gene: .; v_gene: TRBV6-5; abundance: many; CDR3aa: ASSYRRGRGAIGYT
d_gene: .; v_gene: TRBV5-1; abundance: many; CDR3aa: ASSTGTLQETQY
d_gene: .; v_gene: TRBV20-1; abundance: .; CDR3aa: SARGPGEPSNEQF
d_gene: TRBD2; v_gene: TRBV11-3; abundance: .; CDR3aa: ASSLDPQRGGRDEQF
d_gene: .; v_gene: TRBV3-1; abundance: few; CDR3aa: ASRSGSNYGYT
d_gene: .; v_gene: TRBV4-3; abundance: many; CDR3aa: ASSPQTGNYGYT
d_gene: .; v_gene: TRBV25-1; abundance: many; CDR3aa: ASSGQGNTIY
d_gene: TRBD1; v_gene: TRBV29-1; abundance: few; CDR3aa: SVDQGTGGAEY
d_gene: .; v_gene: TRBV20-1; abundance: many; CDR3aa: SARDLFRTRDRELF
d_gene: .; v_gene: TRBV13; abundance: many; CDR3aa: ASSLVAGHQNTEAF
d_gene: .; v_gene: TRBV20-1; abundance: many; CDR3aa: SARVEGKDYGYT
d_gene: .; v_gene: TRBV7-2; abundance: few; CDR3aa: ASSLLLGSSYNEQF
d_gene: TRBD2; v_gene: TRBV10-3; abundance: few; CDR3aa: AISSGSGGAYEQY
d_gene: .; v_gene: TRBV7-9; abundance: few; CDR3aa: ASSSETSETEAF
d_gene: .; v_gene: TRBV15; abundance: .; CDR3aa: ATSRDGQQETQY
d_gene: .; v_gene: TRBV6-4; abundance: many; CDR3aa: ASSDQNSGANVLT
d_gene: TRBD2; v_gene: TRBV18; abundance: few; CDR3aa: ASSPASGASTDTQY
d_gene: .; v_gene: TRBV9; abundance: .; CDR3aa: ASSAEPGQRNNSPLH
d_gene: TRBD1; v_gene: TRBV7-2; abundance: few; CDR3aa: AVRTGPPYEQY
d_gene: .; v_gene: TRBV7-6; abundance: many; CDR3aa: ASSPSGDPGVNEQF
d_gene: .; v_gene: TRBV20-1; abundance: many; CDR3aa: SATTPGQRGNQPQH
d_gene: .; v_gene: TRBV11-2; abundance: many; CDR3aa: ASSSRTGTDTQY
d_gene: .; v_gene: TRBV6-5; abundance: many; CDR3aa: ASRDSGGPETQY
d_gene: .; v_gene: TRBV12-3/TRBV12-4; abundance: many; CDR3aa: ASSLYGSSGNTIY
d_gene: .; v_gene: TRBV9; abundance: few; CDR3aa: ASSRWGVVSDTQY
d_gene: .; v_gene: TRBV7-2; abundance: few; CDR3aa: ASSLEGAHEQY
d_gene: .; v_gene: TRBV30; abundance: many; CDR3aa: AWSDRLSSYEQY